A single sample gave rise to the 28 T cell receptor beta chains below, sequenced in a study of shared clonotypes between healthy human individuals. The method was immunoSEQ multiplex PCR; TCRdb's version includes in-frame clones alone and lacks a portion of them. The repertoire holds about 1.5 million clones, with 98% as singletons. Sequenced sample: naive CD4+ T cells sorted from blood. Stated subset: CD45RA+ positively selected. The source is a man aged 25-45 years in good health.

The chain uses TRBV7-3 and TRBJ1-2; maybe TRBD1 (5 bases). Trimming pared 4 bases from V and 6 bases from J, leaving 18 bases between. CDR1 is SGHTA and CDR2 is FQGTGA in the germline V gene. The CDR3 length is 15 residues. The chain's CDR3 is CASSSSSGGGHGYTF. The CDR3 nucleotides are TGTGCCAGCAGCTCATCCTCTGGGGGAGGGCATGGCTACACCTTC. Together with reference TRBV7-3 and TRBJ1-2, the CDR3 gives the full variable domain: GAGVSQTPSNKVTEKGKYVELRCDPISGHTALYWYRQSLGQGPEFLIYFQGTGAADDSGLPNDRFFAVRPEGSVSTLKIQRTERGDSAVYLCASSSSSGGGHGYTFGSGTRLTVV.

This chain links TRBV6-1 with TRBJ2-3, with a possible D match to TRBD2 (6 bases). V lost 2 bases and J 1 base, leaving 13 bases between the germline ends. The length of the CDR3 is 16 residues. Per the germline V gene, CDR1 is MNHNS and CDR2 is SASEGT. Here the CDR3 reads CASSESMGGGTDTQYF. The CDR3 DNA sequence: TGTGCCAGCAGTGAATCGATGGGAGGCGGCACAGATACGCAGTATTTT.

The V and J genes are TRBV15 and TRBJ1-5; tentatively, D is TRBD1 (5 bases). The V gene lost 1 base and the J gene lost 6 bases, with 7 bases spanning the gap. Germline V gives CDR1 LNHNV, CDR2 YYDKDF (reference sequence). The CDR3 covers 13 residues. CDR3 in DNA: TGTGCCACCAGCAGAGGAAGGGGTCAGCCCCAGCATTTT. Protein: CATSRGRGQPQHF.

The rearrangement links TRBV7-9 to TRBJ2-5; TRBD1 matches 9 bases. The CDR3 has 15 amino acids. V lost 5 bases and J lost 13; bases outside the gene matches: 17. CDR1 and CDR2 (germline): SEHNR, FQNEAQ (reference sequence). The CDR3 protein is CASSPLRDRDPAMYF. Written as DNA, the CDR3 is TGTGCCAGCAGCCCTCTGAGGGACAGGGACCCTGCGATGTACTTC.

Concerning this clone itself: Other nucleotide sequences in the sample specify the same CDR3. The chain uses TRBV29-1 and TRBJ2-5, with D tentatively TRBD2 (5 bases). Trimming cost V 7 bases and J 1 base, with 10 bases left between them. Germline CDR1 reads SQVTM; CDR2 reads ANQGSEA. The CDR3 has 12 residues. The CDR3 loop is CSGREGQETQYF. In nucleotides, the CDR3 is TGCAGCGGTCGTGAGGGCCAAGAGACCCAGTACTTC.

This chain links TRBV9 with TRBJ2-5, with a weak D call TRBD2 (7 bases). Looked up from germline, CDR1 is SGDLS and CDR2 is YYNGEE. V lost 2 bases to trimming and J lost 4 bases, with 24 bases between them. This CDR3 spans 18 amino acids. CDR3 bases: TGTGCCAGCAGCGTCGGACTAGATGGGGGCGTGGGAAGAGAGACCCAGTACTTC. Translated, it gives CASSVGLDGGVGRETQYF.

V and J are TRBV5-1 and TRBJ1-1, with D possibly matching TRBD1 (5 bases). The CDR3 runs to 18 residues. V dropped 1 base and J dropped 3 bases, with 22 bases sitting between them. CDR1 is SGHRS, CDR2 YFSETQ, per germline. CDR3 residues: CASSLSPWGVRWDTEAFF. CDR3 sequence (DNA): TGCGCCAGCAGCTTGTCGCCCTGGGGCGTCAGATGGGACACTGAAGCTTTCTTT.

The chain carries TRBV5-4 and TRBJ2-7; 7 bases align to TRBD2. Germline assignment: CDR1 SGHNT and CDR2 YYREEE (reference sequence). The V and J ends lost 6 bases and 2 bases, in that order; junction bases with no gene match: 5. CDR3 size: 13 residues. CDR3 DNA sequence: TGTGCCAGCACTCATCGGGGGGCCTACGAGCAGTACTTC. It yields the protein CASTHRGAYEQYF.

The CDR3 DNA reads TGTGCCAGCTCACCAAGGGTTGACAAGAACACTGAAGCTTTCTTT. Translation: CASSPRVDKNTEAFF. This sequence joins TRBV18 and TRBJ1-1, with D hard to call. V gave up 2 bases and J gave up 1 base, with 11 bases separating them. The CDR3 has 15 residues. Germline assignment: CDR1 KGHSH and CDR2 LQKENI.

The chain combines TRBV9 with TRBJ2-2; 8 nucleotides agree with TRBD1. V trimming: 4 bases; J trimming: 0 bases; junction bases outside the gene matches: 8. The CDR3 totals 17 residues. Germline-derived CDR1 and CDR2 are SGDLS and YYNGEE. CDR3 coding DNA: TGTGCCAGCAGCCAATCCGGGACAGGAGCGAACACCGGGGAGCTGTTTTTT. Its translation is CASSQSGTGANTGELFF. Complete variable domain (other parts from reference TRBV9 and TRBJ2-2): DSGVTQTPKHLITATGQRVTLRCSPRSGDLSVYWYQQSLDQGLQFLIQYYNGEERAKGNILERFSAQQFPDLHSELNLSSLELGDSALYFCASSQSGTGANTGELFFGEGSRLTVL.

The rearrangement links TRBV6-5 to TRBJ2-6; D is unclear. This CDR3 is built from 16 residues. With 0 bases removed from V and 4 bases from J, the gap between germline ends came to 10 bases. Germline V gene sequence: CDR1 MNHEY, CDR2 SVGAGI. The CDR3 spells CASSYSEWPGANVLTF. The CDR3 nucleotides are TGTGCCAGCAGTTACTCGGAGTGGCCCGGGGCCAACGTCCTGACTTTC.

The chain joins TRBV25-1 to TRBJ2-5; 7 nucleotides align to TRBD2. Germline V gives CDR1 MGHDK, CDR2 SYGVNS. J gave up 4 bases and V 2 bases, and 7 bases lay outside the gene matches. There are 15 residues in the CDR3. CDR3 amino acids: CASSEISGGRETQYF. The CDR3 DNA sequence: TGTGCCAGCAGTGAAATCAGTGGCGGGAGAGAGACCCAGTACTTC.

V usage is TRBV6-5 and J usage is TRBJ2-7; TRBD2 aligns across 8 bases. With V trimmed by 2 bases and J by 3 bases, 0 bases remained unmatched. The CDR3 covers 13 residues. Germline V gene data show CDR1 as MNHEY and CDR2 as SVGAGI. The CDR3 nucleotides read TGTGCCAGCAGTTACCGGGGGGGCTACGAGCAGTACTTC. Amino acids: CASSYRGGYEQYF.

Concerning this clone itself: The identical CDR3 is also encoded by other nucleotide sequences in the sample. CDR3 nucleotides: TGTGCCAGCAGCTTAGGAGGGTATAGCAATCAGCCCCAGCATTTT. Translation gives CASSLGGYSNQPQHF. V and J are TRBV7-9 and TRBJ1-5; D is unclear. The CDR3 has 15 amino acids. From germline, CDR1 is SEHNR and CDR2 FQNEAQ (reference sequence). V shed 1 base and J shed 0 bases, with 7 bases lying between them.

In its sample, this clone was seen once. This chain connects TRBV19 to TRBJ1-3; D is unresolved. CDR3 length: 12 amino acids. Germline assignment: CDR1 LNHDA and CDR2 SQIVND (reference sequence). V was shortened by 10 bases and J by 0 bases, with 7 bases between the two germline ends. CDR3 sequence: CATESSGNTIYF. Written as DNA, the CDR3 is TGTGCCACGGAGAGCTCTGGAAACACCATATATTTT.

V is TRBV5-6 and J is TRBJ1-2; D not resolved. The CDR3 consists of 12 residues. Germline CDR1 reads SGHDT; CDR2 reads YYEEEE. V dropped 3 bases and J dropped 8 bases, with 11 bases sitting between them. The CDR3 DNA reads TGTGCCAGCAGCTCCCCAAGGGAGGGCTACACCTTC. Translation: CASSSPREGYTF.

J is TRBJ2-1 and V is TRBV11-3, with 9 bases lining up with TRBD1. Germline CDR1 SGHNT, CDR2 YENEEA. J gave up 7 bases and V 5 bases, and 9 bases lay outside the gene matches. This CDR3 has 15 amino acids. CDR3 loop: CASSQGQGLPNEQFF. Written as DNA, the CDR3 is TGTGCCAGCAGCCAGGGACAGGGACTACCAAATGAGCAGTTCTTC.

The chain uses TRBV5-1 and TRBJ2-6, with D tentatively TRBD2 (5 bases). CDR1 is SGHRS and CDR2 is YFSETQ in the germline V gene. The CDR3 consists of 16 residues. Trimming took off 4 bases at V and 1 base at J, with 12 bases between the two ends. This chain's CDR3 is CASSATTGSGANVLTF. DNA of the CDR3: TGCGCCAGCAGCGCAACCACGGGGTCTGGGGCCAACGTCCTGACTTTC.

The chain uses TRBV27 and TRBJ2-2, with 12 bases that match TRBD2. Germline CDR1 reads MNHEY; CDR2 reads SMNVEV (reference sequence). Losses at the gene ends were 7 bases for V and 0 bases for J; bases not matched to a gene: 9. The CDR3 loop spans 18 amino acids. The CDR3 region is CASTPGTSGLTNTGELFF. Written as DNA, the CDR3 is TGTGCCAGCACCCCCGGGACTAGCGGGTTGACGAACACCGGGGAGCTGTTTTTT.

The rearrangement uses TRBV5-1 and TRBJ2-1; D remains unclear. Trimming took 1 base from V and 2 from J, leaving 13 bases between them. CDR1 is SGHRS, CDR2 YFSETQ, per germline. This CDR3 is 16 amino acids long. The CDR3 bases are TGCGCCAGCAGCTTGCAGGAGCCGCTAGCCTACAATGAGCAGTTCTTC. Translation gives CASSLQEPLAYNEQFF.

J is TRBJ2-3 and V is TRBV7-3; 8 nucleotides match TRBD2. Looked up from germline, CDR1 is SGHTA and CDR2 is FQGTGA. This CDR3 has 15 residues. Trimming took 4 bases from V and 0 from J; bases not matched to a gene: 3. The chain's CDR3 is CASSSLAGSTDTQYF. CDR3 coding DNA: TGTGCCAGCAGCTCGTTAGCGGGAAGCACAGATACGCAGTATTTT.

J is TRBJ1-2 and V is TRBV15; D is perhaps TRBD1 (6 bases). Trimming removed 3 bases from V and 1 base from J, with 15 bases in between. Germline values: CDR1 LNHNV, CDR2 YYDKDF (reference sequence). This CDR3 is 16 amino acids long. This chain's CDR3 is CATSSGQTSINYGYTF. In DNA form, the CDR3 reads TGTGCCACCAGCAGCGGACAGACGAGCATTAACTATGGCTACACCTTC.

The chain uses TRBV19 and TRBJ2-2, with 9 bases identical to TRBD1. Losses at the gene ends were 4 bases for V and 1 base for J; bases not matched to a gene: 1. The germline V gene has CDR1 LNHDA and CDR2 SQIVND (reference sequence). CDR3 size: 15 residues. The CDR3 sequence: CASSKTGGNTGELFF. The CDR3 region has the DNA TGTGCCAGTAGTAAGACAGGGGGGAACACCGGGGAGCTGTTTTTT.

This clone was observed once. V usage is TRBV11-2 and J usage is TRBJ1-4, with a weak D call TRBD1 (5 bases). V lost 4 bases and J 3 bases, leaving 9 bases between the germline ends. This CDR3 is 14 amino acids long. From germline, CDR1 is SGHAT and CDR2 FQNNGV. The CDR3: CASSYGTANEKLFF. CDR3 sequence (DNA): TGTGCCAGCAGCTACGGGACGGCTAATGAAAAACTGTTTTTT.

This chain links TRBV2 with TRBJ2-5, with 7 bases identical to TRBD2. The CDR3 sequence is 15 residues long. After removal of 4 bases from V and 5 bases from J, the junction contained 10 bases not matched to a gene. Per germline, CDR1 SNHLY and CDR2 FYNNEI. In DNA, the CDR3 is TGTGCCAGCAGTGCCTCAGACGGGGGGAGGGAGACCCAGTACTTC. It translates to CASSASDGGRETQYF.

The V and J genes are TRBV18 and TRBJ1-3; TRBD1 aligns across 8 bases. The CDR3 is made up of 16 amino acids. V shed 4 bases, J shed 0 bases, and the junction held 5 bases outside the gene matches. The germline V gene has CDR1 KGHSH and CDR2 LQKENI. Written as DNA, the CDR3 is TGTGCCAGCTCACAAGGACAGGGAGTCTCTGGAAACACCATATATTTT. Protein sequence: CASSQGQGVSGNTIYF.

V and J are TRBV6-5 and TRBJ2-2; D perhaps matches TRBD1 (5 bases). V gave up 0 bases and J gave up 4 bases, with 9 bases separating them. The CDR3 totals 15 residues. The germline V gene has CDR1 MNHEY and CDR2 SVGAGI. In DNA form, the CDR3 reads TGTGCCAGCAGTTACTCGGGCAGGGCCACCGGGGAGCTGTTTTTT. This sequence encodes CASSYSGRATGELFF.

About this clone: An end of the junction differs from the germline gene, which may be a read error. The CDR3 region has the DNA TGCGCCAGCAGCAACATAGCGGGAGGAGGGAACACTGGGGAGCTGTTTTTT. This translates into CASSNIAGGGNTGELFF. The V gene is TRBV4-1, the J gene TRBJ2-2; 10 positions agree with TRBD2. From germline, CDR1 is MGHRA and CDR2 YSYEKL. The CDR3 consists of 17 residues.